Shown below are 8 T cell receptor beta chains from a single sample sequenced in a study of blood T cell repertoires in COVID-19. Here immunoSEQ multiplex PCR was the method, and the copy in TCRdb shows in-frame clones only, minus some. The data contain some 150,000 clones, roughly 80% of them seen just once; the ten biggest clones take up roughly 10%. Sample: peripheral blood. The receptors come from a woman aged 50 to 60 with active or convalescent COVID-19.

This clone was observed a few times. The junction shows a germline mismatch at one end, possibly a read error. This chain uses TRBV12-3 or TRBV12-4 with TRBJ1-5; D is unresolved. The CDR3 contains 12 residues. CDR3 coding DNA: TGTGCCAGCAGTTCCCCCCCTCAGGCCCAGCATTTT. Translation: CASSSPPQAQHF.

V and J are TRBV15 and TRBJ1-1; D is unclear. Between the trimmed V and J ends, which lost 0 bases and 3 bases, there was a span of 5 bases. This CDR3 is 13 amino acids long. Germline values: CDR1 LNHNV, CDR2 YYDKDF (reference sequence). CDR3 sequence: CATSRDAHTEAFF. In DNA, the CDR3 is TGTGCCACCAGCAGAGATGCGCACACTGAAGCTTTCTTT.

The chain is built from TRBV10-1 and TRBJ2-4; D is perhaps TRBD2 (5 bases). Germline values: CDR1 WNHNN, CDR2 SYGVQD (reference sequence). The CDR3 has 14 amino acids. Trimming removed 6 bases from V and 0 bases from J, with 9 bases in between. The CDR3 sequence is CASRTIVAKNIQYF. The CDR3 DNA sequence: TGCGCCAGCAGGACTATAGTAGCCAAAAACATTCAGTACTTC.

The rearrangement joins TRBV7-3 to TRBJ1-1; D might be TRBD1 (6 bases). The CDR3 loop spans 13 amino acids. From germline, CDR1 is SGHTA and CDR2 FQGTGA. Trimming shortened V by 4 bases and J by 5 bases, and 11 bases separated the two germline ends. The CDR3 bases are TGTGCCAGCAGCTCCTTAAGGGGGACTGAAGCTTTCTTT. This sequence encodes CASSSLRGTEAFF.

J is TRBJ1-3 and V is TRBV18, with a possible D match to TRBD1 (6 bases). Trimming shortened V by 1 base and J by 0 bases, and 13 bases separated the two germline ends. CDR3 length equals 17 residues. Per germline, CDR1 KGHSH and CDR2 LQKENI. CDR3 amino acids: CASSPQGGIFSGNTIYF. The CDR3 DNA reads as TGTGCCAGCTCACCACAGGGGGGGATTTTCTCTGGAAACACCATATATTTT.

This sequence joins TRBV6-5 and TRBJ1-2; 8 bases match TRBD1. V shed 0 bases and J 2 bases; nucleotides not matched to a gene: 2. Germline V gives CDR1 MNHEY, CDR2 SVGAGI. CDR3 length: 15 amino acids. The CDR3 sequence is CASSYSDRGNYGYTF. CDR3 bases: TGTGCCAGCAGTTACTCCGACAGGGGCAACTATGGCTACACCTTC.

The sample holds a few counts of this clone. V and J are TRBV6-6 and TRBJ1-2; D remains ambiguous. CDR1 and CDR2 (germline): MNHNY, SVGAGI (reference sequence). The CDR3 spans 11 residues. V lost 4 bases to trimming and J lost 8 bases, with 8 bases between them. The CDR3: CASSSWRGYTF. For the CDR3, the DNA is TGTGCCAGCAGTTCGTGGAGGGGCTACACCTTC.

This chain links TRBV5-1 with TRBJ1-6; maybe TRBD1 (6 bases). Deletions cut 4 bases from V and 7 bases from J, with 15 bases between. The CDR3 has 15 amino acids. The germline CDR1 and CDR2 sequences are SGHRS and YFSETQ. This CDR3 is CASSVEGGPNSPLHF. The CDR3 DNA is TGCGCCAGCAGCGTTGAGGGGGGGCCGAATTCACCCCTCCACTTT.